Presented here are 28 T cell receptor beta chains from one specimen sequenced in a study of T cells after yellow fever vaccination. MiXCR, run by TCRdb on the 5' RACE reads, gives a single entry per CDR3 protein. Seen here are under 6,000 distinct CDR3 sequences, about 7.1% observed once, and the top ten hold 1.4%. Sample: PBMCs, either bulk or a sorted T-cell subset (CD4+, CD8+, memory, or dextramer-sorted; not recorded which), taken 15 days after the yellow fever booster vaccination. These receptors came from a man aged 25-40 years who received the YFV17D yellow fever vaccine.

This clonotype was counted many times. The chain uses TRBV7-8 and TRBJ1-5; 9 bases align to TRBD1. Trimming removed 4 bases from V and 4 bases from J; junction bases left unmatched: 11. Looked up from germline, CDR1 is SGHVS and CDR2 is FQNEAQ. There are 17 residues in the CDR3. The CDR3 DNA sequence: TGTGCCAGCAGCTGGTCCCGGGGACAGGGAGGGAATCAGCCCCAGCATTTT. Protein sequence: CASSWSRGQGGNQPQHF.

This clonotype has a count of ten or more. This sequence joins TRBV7-2 and TRBJ2-1, with D possibly matching TRBD2 (5 bases). Trimming took 3 bases from V and 9 from J, leaving 9 bases between them. This CDR3 has 12 residues. Germline loops: CDR1 SGHTA, CDR2 FQGNSA. The CDR3 sequence: CASSFGGLEQFF. CDR3 nucleotides: TGTGCCAGCAGCTTTGGAGGCCTTGAGCAGTTCTTC.

This clonotype is labeled as medium-sized (0.01 to 0.1%). The chain carries TRBV19 and TRBJ1-1, with unresolved D. From germline, CDR1 is LNHDA and CDR2 SQIVND (reference sequence). V shed 6 bases and J shed 3 bases, with 20 bases lying between them. The CDR3 totals 16 residues. The CDR3 DNA sequence: TGTGCCAGTAGAAAGGGCTCTGTCTCGTGGGACACTGAAGCTTTCTTT. Its translation is CASRKGSVSWDTEAFF.

This clonotype qualifies as medium-sized. The chain carries TRBV5-1 and TRBJ2-7; 7 nucleotides agree with TRBD1. Germline V gene lookup returns CDR1 SGHRS and CDR2 YFSETQ. V gave up 4 bases and J gave up 5 bases; unmatched junction bases: 9. There are 14 residues in the CDR3. The CDR3 is CASSTGQAADEQYF. The CDR3 DNA sequence: TGCGCCAGCAGCACCGGACAGGCCGCAGACGAGCAGTACTTC.

Sample share makes this clonotype medium-sized. The rearrangement uses TRBV5-1 and TRBJ2-5; perhaps TRBD1 as D (5 bases). The V and J ends lost 2 bases and 4 bases respectively, with 9 bases between them. The CDR3 has 13 residues. Germline V lookup: CDR1 SGHRS, CDR2 YFSETQ. The DNA of the CDR3 is TGCGCCAGCAGCTTTGGGGCAGGAGAGACCCAGTACTTC. Its protein product is CASSFGAGETQYF.

By share, this clonotype ranks as medium-sized. V gene TRBV20-1 combines with J gene TRBJ2-7; 7 bases align to TRBD2. The CDR3 length is 16 residues. Germline-derived CDR1 and CDR2 are DFQATT and SNEGSKA (reference sequence). V lost 0 bases to trimming and J lost 3 bases; unmatched junction nucleotides: 11. CDR3 protein: CSARDLRASGYYEQYF. CDR3 nucleotides: TGCAGTGCTAGAGATCTTAGGGCTAGCGGATACTACGAGCAGTACTTC.

In its sample, this clonotype was seen many times. The V and J genes are TRBV28 and TRBJ2-7; no clear D gene. V lost 5 bases and J lost 6, with 8 bases in between. Germline lookup yields CDR1 MDHEN and CDR2 SYDVKM. This CDR3 comprises 11 residues. The CDR3 loop is CASSLKSEQYF. In DNA form, the CDR3 reads TGTGCCAGCAGTCTTAAGAGCGAGCAGTACTTC.

This chain links TRBV11-2 with TRBJ2-1; D is unclear. The germline V and J ends were trimmed by 0 bases and 5 bases, with 5 bases remaining between them. CDR3 size: 13 residues. CDR1 and CDR2 from the germline V gene are SGHAT and FQNNGV. DNA for the CDR3: TGTGCCAGCAGCTTAGATCGAGACAATGAGCAGTTCTTC. This encodes CASSLDRDNEQFF. The entire variable domain, with the rest obtained from reference TRBV11-2 and TRBJ2-1, is as follows: EAGVAQSPRYKIIEKRQSVAFWCNPISGHATLYWYQQILGQGPKLLIQFQNNGVVDDSQLPKDRFSAERLKGVDSTLKIQPAKLEDSAVYLCASSLDRDNEQFFGPGTRLTVL.

By its share, this clonotype is medium-sized. The chain uses TRBV5-1 and TRBJ2-1, with TRBD2 identical over 9 bases. CDR1 SGHRS and CDR2 YFSETQ come from the germline V gene. The CDR3 totals 17 residues. V shed 0 bases, J shed 6 bases, and the junction held 10 bases outside the gene matches. The CDR3 region is CASSLAISGRVGNEQFF. The CDR3, as DNA: TGCGCCAGCAGCTTGGCAATTAGCGGGAGAGTCGGCAATGAGCAGTTCTTC.

This clonotype is medium-sized by share. The J gene is TRBJ1-2, the V gene TRBV5-1, with TRBD1 matching 7 bases. Unmatched junction bases numbered 10, after V lost 4 bases and J lost 1 base. Per germline, CDR1 SGHRS and CDR2 YFSETQ. CDR3 length: 16 residues. CDR3: CASSEEPTGSNYGYTF. CDR3 bases: TGCGCCAGCAGCGAGGAACCGACAGGGAGTAACTATGGCTACACCTTC.

By share, this clonotype ranks as medium-sized (0.01 to 0.1%). The chain combines TRBV20-1 with TRBJ1-1; 7 bases map to TRBD1. Germline V gene lookup returns CDR1 DFQATT and CDR2 SNEGSKA (reference sequence). The CDR3 runs 15 residues. V shed 0 bases, J shed 6 bases, and the junction held 10 bases outside the gene matches. The CDR3 is CSARDLVRGSAEAFF. The CDR3 DNA sequence: TGCAGTGCTAGAGATCTAGTCAGGGGGTCGGCTGAAGCTTTCTTT.

V and J are TRBV20-1 and TRBJ2-1; weak D call: TRBD2 (6 bases). Germline CDR1 and CDR2: DFQATT and SNEGSKA (reference sequence). The V gene lost 6 bases and the J gene lost 6 bases, with 9 bases spanning the gap. The CDR3 is made up of 11 amino acids. CDR3 bases: TGCAGTGCCTCGGGGGTCAATGAGCAGTTCTTC. Protein sequence: CSASGVNEQFF.

By share, this clonotype ranks as medium-sized. The chain has TRBV4-2 and TRBJ2-5, with D hard to call. Trimming took off 0 bases at V and 2 bases at J, with 10 bases between the two ends. Germline CDR1 LGHNA, CDR2 YNFKEQ. The CDR3 sequence is 15 residues long. The CDR3: CASSQDGRSQETQYF. The CDR3 bases are TGTGCCAGCAGCCAAGATGGGCGGTCACAAGAGACCCAGTACTTC.

Sample share makes this clonotype medium-sized. The chain recombines TRBV27 with TRBJ1-2; 7 bases fit TRBD1. With V trimmed by 8 bases and J by 2 bases, 5 bases remained unmatched. From germline, CDR1 is MNHEY and CDR2 SMNVEV (reference sequence). This CDR3 has 13 amino acids. CDR3 loop: CASRGQANYGYTF. For the CDR3, the DNA is TGTGCCAGCCGAGGACAGGCGAACTATGGCTACACCTTC.

This clonotype is classed as medium-sized (0.01 to 0.1%). The chain is built from TRBV7-3 and TRBJ2-3, with no clear D. The CDR3 covers 14 residues. Germline CDR1 is SGHTA and CDR2 is FQGTGA. The ends were cut back, 1 base at V and 4 bases at J, with 9 bases in the middle. CDR3 nucleotide sequence: TGTGCCAGCAGCTTAAGTTCTACGGCAGATACGCAGTATTTT. Its protein product is CASSLSSTADTQYF.

V and J are TRBV11-2 and TRBJ2-4; 9 bases align to TRBD2. Trimming took 5 bases from V and 15 from J; bases not matched to a gene: 11. Germline CDR1 reads SGHAT; CDR2 reads FQNNGV. This CDR3 spans 13 amino acids. The chain's CDR3 is CASSPEVAGGPYF. In nucleotides, the CDR3 is TGTGCCAGCAGCCCAGAGGTGGCGGGGGGGCCGTACTTC.

By frequency in the sample, this clonotype is medium-sized (0.01 to 0.1%). An end of the junction differs from the germline gene, which may be a read error. V and J are TRBV27 and TRBJ2-7, with D perhaps TRBD2 (6 bases). This CDR3 is 16 amino acids long. The germline V gene has CDR1 MNHEY and CDR2 SMNVEV (reference sequence). CDR3: CTSSFLGTVTKEEQYF. CDR3 DNA sequence: TGCACCAGCAGTTTCCTAGGGACTGTGACTAAAGAGGAGCAGTACTTC.

Concerning this clonotype: Given a much more abundant clone one base away, this may be a read error. V usage is TRBV12-3 or TRBV12-4 and J usage is TRBJ1-5, with unresolved D. There are 15 residues in the CDR3. Trimming stripped 2 bases from V and 3 bases from J, with 11 bases between. This CDR3 reads CASSLISANNQPQHF. The CDR3 nucleotides are TGTGCCAGCAGTTTAATATCGGCCAACAATCAGCCCCAGCATTTT.

This clonotype is medium-sized. This chain uses TRBV20-1 with TRBJ2-1, with D possibly being TRBD1 (5 bases). The CDR3 is made up of 12 amino acids. Germline loops: CDR1 DFQATT, CDR2 SNEGSKA (reference sequence). The V and J ends lost 6 bases and 8 bases respectively, with 14 bases between them. CDR3 DNA sequence: TGCAGTGCCCAGGAAGGGGTCGATGAGCAGTTCTTC. It codes for CSAQEGVDEQFF.

Relative to its sample, this clonotype is medium-sized. V is TRBV4-3 and J is TRBJ2-1, with 14 bases fitting TRBD2. In germline, CDR1 is LGHNA, CDR2 YSLEER. This CDR3 has 18 amino acids. The trim removed 1 base at V and 5 bases at J, leaving 7 bases unmatched. CDR3 sequence reads: CASSQGTGTSGSNNEQFF. CDR3 in DNA: TGCGCCAGCAGCCAAGGGACGGGGACTAGCGGGAGTAACAATGAGCAGTTCTTC.

By its share, this clonotype is medium-sized. The V call is TRBV12-3 or TRBV12-4, the J call TRBJ2-1; D gene ambiguous. This CDR3 is built from 9 residues. V lost 3 bases and J lost 12, with 3 bases in between. The CDR3 DNA reads as TGTGCCAGCAGTTTTACGCAGTTCTTC. Encoded protein: CASSFTQFF.

Concerning this clonotype itself: The junction departs from germline at one end; a sequencing error may be responsible. For the CDR3, the DNA is TGTACCAGCTGTTTAAGCCCCGTTTGGCGGGAGGGCGGCACAGATACGCAGTATTTT. Its protein is CTSCLSPVWREGGTDTQYF. V usage is TRBV2 and J usage is TRBJ2-3; TRBD2 agrees at 9 bases. Germline values: CDR1 SNHLY, CDR2 FYNNEI. This CDR3 has 19 amino acids.

In its sample, this clonotype ranks as medium-sized. The chain has TRBV6-2 or TRBV6-3 and TRBJ2-6; unclear D gene. Trimming removed 1 base from V and 0 bases from J, with 4 bases in between. Germline V gene lookup returns CDR1 MNHEY and CDR2 SVGEGT. This CDR3 contains 15 residues. CDR3 region: CASSYLFSGANVLTF. DNA of the CDR3: TGTGCCAGCAGTTACTTATTCTCTGGGGCCAACGTCCTGACTTTC.

In its sample, this clonotype is medium-sized. The chain is built from TRBV14 and TRBJ2-2, with a tentative D call TRBD1 (6 bases). There are 16 residues in the CDR3. Trimming removed 1 base from V and 0 bases from J, with 9 bases in between. In germline, CDR1 is SGHDN, CDR2 FVKESK. The CDR3 protein is CASSQVNRANTGELFF. In DNA form, the CDR3 reads TGTGCCAGCAGCCAAGTAAACAGGGCGAACACCGGGGAGCTGTTTTTT.

By share of the sample, this clonotype is medium-sized. Here the CDR3 DNA reads TGTGCCAGCAGTTTACCGAGGGGCTCCTACAATGAGCAGTTCTTC. It translates to CASSLPRGSYNEQFF. The V call is TRBV12-3 or TRBV12-4, the J call TRBJ2-1; either TRBD1 or TRBD2 may supply D (5 bases each). Trimming left V 2 bases short and J 0 bases short, with 8 bases between. This CDR3 region has 15 residues.

Within the sample, this clonotype is medium-sized. The chain couples TRBV9 to TRBJ1-2, with D uncertain. Germline V gives CDR1 SGDLS, CDR2 YYNGEE. V shed 0 bases and J shed 7 bases, with 13 bases lying between them. CDR3 length equals 14 residues. CDR3 in amino acids: CASSVAPAGSGYTF. As DNA, the CDR3 is TGTGCCAGCAGCGTAGCCCCTGCCGGGAGTGGCTACACCTTC. Based on the CDR3 plus reference TRBV9 and TRBJ1-2, the full variable domain is DSGVTQTPKHLITATGQRVTLRCSPRSGDLSVYWYQQSLDQGLQFLIQYYNGEERAKGNILERFSAQQFPDLHSELNLSSLELGDSALYFCASSVAPAGSGYTFGSGTRLTVV.

This clonotype is labeled as medium-sized (0.01 to 0.1%). V is TRBV7-8 and J is TRBJ2-1, with a weak D call TRBD1 (5 bases). The CDR3 consists of 18 residues. The germline CDR1 and CDR2 sequences are SGHVS and FQNEAQ. V lost 5 bases to trimming and J lost 4 bases, with 24 bases between them. As DNA, the CDR3 is TGTGCCAGCAGCCCATCGGAAGGACACCTAATGGGATACAATGAGCAGTTCTTC. Encoded protein: CASSPSEGHLMGYNEQFF.

Judged by abundance, this clonotype is medium-sized. V usage is TRBV20-1 and J usage is TRBJ2-3; 10 nucleotides line up with TRBD2. The CDR3 length is 15 residues. J gave up 0 bases and V 6 bases, and 6 bases lay outside the gene matches. Per germline, CDR1 DFQATT and CDR2 SNEGSKA (reference sequence). CDR3 sequence reads: CSADTSGASTDTQYF. In nucleotides, the CDR3 is TGCAGTGCCGACACTAGCGGGGCTAGCACAGATACGCAGTATTTT.